A single sample gave rise to the 26 T cell receptor beta chains below, sequenced in a study of shared clonotypes between healthy human individuals. Assay: immunoSEQ multiplex PCR; the TCRdb copy retains only in-frame clones and omits some. The sample gives about 820,000 clones, about 92% of which show up once; 20% to 30% is in the top ten. CD45RO negativity and positive selection for CCR7 defined naive CD8 cells, a population that excluded terminally differentiated effector memory CD45RA+ cells. Sequenced: naive CD8+ T cells sorted from blood. All receptors derive from a young man in good health.

This rearrangement joins TRBV9 to TRBJ1-2; 11 positions match TRBD1. Per the germline V gene, CDR1 is SGDLS and CDR2 is YYNGEE. Trimming at V came to 0 bases and at J to 13 bases, leaving 8 bases not matched to a gene. The CDR3 is 14 residues long. DNA for the CDR3: TGTGCCAGCAGCGTAGATGGACAGGGGGCAGTTGGCACCTTC. Protein sequence: CASSVDGQGAVGTF. Variable domain in full (rest from reference TRBV9 and TRBJ1-2): DSGVTQTPKHLITATGQRVTLRCSPRSGDLSVYWYQQSLDQGLQFLIQYYNGEERAKGNILERFSAQQFPDLHSELNLSSLELGDSALYFCASSVDGQGAVGTFGSGTRLTVV.

The rearrangement joins TRBV27 to TRBJ2-7; unclear D gene. There are 13 residues in the CDR3. Germline V gene data show CDR1 as MNHEY and CDR2 as SMNVEV (reference sequence). Between the trimmed V and J ends, which lost 2 bases and 7 bases, there was a span of 12 bases. CDR3 coding DNA: TGTGCCAGCAGTTTAACCGCCCGGCGGGAGCAGTACTTC. Its protein product is CASSLTARREQYF.

The chain carries TRBV7-2 and TRBJ2-7; 8 bases match TRBD1. Germline V gene data show CDR1 as SGHTA and CDR2 as FQGNSA. V lost 1 base and J lost 1; bases outside the gene matches: 3. This CDR3 has 15 amino acids. The DNA of the CDR3 is TGTGCCAGCAGCTTAGTGGGGACAGGTTCCTACGAGCAGTACTTC. Its translation is CASSLVGTGSYEQYF.

The chain couples TRBV6-1 to TRBJ1-1; D might be TRBD1 (5 bases). This CDR3 spans 14 amino acids. Germline V lookup: CDR1 MNHNS, CDR2 SASEGT. Deletions cut 1 base from V and 7 bases from J, with 13 bases between. Here the CDR3 DNA reads TGTGCCAGCAGTGAAGGGGGGAGGGTCCTTGAAGCTTTCTTT. Translation gives CASSEGGRVLEAFF.

This chain joins TRBV9 and TRBJ2-7, with a possible D match to TRBD2 (5 bases). This CDR3 has 15 amino acids. Germline V gene data show CDR1 as SGDLS and CDR2 as YYNGEE. Trimming stripped 4 bases from V and 6 bases from J, with 20 bases between. Written as DNA, the CDR3 is TGTGCCAGCAGCCCCGACACGCAACTAGAGGGCGAGCAGTACTTC. It yields the protein CASSPDTQLEGEQYF. Full variable domain (rest looked up from reference TRBV9 and TRBJ2-7): DSGVTQTPKHLITATGQRVTLRCSPRSGDLSVYWYQQSLDQGLQFLIQYYNGEERAKGNILERFSAQQFPDLHSELNLSSLELGDSALYFCASSPDTQLEGEQYFGPGTRLTVT.

The chain combines TRBV13 with TRBJ2-1; 9 bases agree with TRBD2. The CDR3 totals 14 residues. The junction had 8 bases not matched to a gene; V was cut back by 6 bases and J by 8 bases. Looked up from germline, CDR1 is PRHDT and CDR2 is FYEKMQ (reference sequence). The CDR3 nucleotides read TGTGCCAGCAGTTATCCTAGCGGGATGGATGAGCAGTTCTTC. Amino acids: CASSYPSGMDEQFF. Drawing the rest from reference TRBV13 and TRBJ2-1, the complete variable domain is AAGVIQSPRHLIKEKRETATLKCYPIPRHDTVYWYQQGPGQDPQFLISFYEKMQSDKGSIPDRFSAQQFSDYHSELNMSSLELGDSALYFCASSYPSGMDEQFFGPGTRLTVL.

The rearrangement links TRBV11-2 to TRBJ2-1; D gene uncertain. V dropped 2 bases and J dropped 0 bases, with 8 bases sitting between them. The CDR3 has 15 residues. The germline gives CDR1 SGHAT, CDR2 FQNNGV. For the CDR3, the DNA is TGTGCCAGCAGCTTAAAGCCTAGCTCCTACAATGAGCAGTTCTTC. Protein product: CASSLKPSSYNEQFF.

This clone appeared a single time. Other DNA sequences within the sample encode an identical CDR3. J is TRBJ2-7 and V is TRBV28, with D unresolved. Trimming pared 3 bases from V and 3 bases from J, leaving 6 bases between. This CDR3 has 12 amino acids. The germline V gene encodes CDR1 MDHEN and CDR2 SYDVKM. DNA for the CDR3: TGTGCCAGCAGTTTGCTAGACTACGAGCAGTACTTC. It encodes CASSLLDYEQYF.

The chain employs TRBV6-5 and TRBJ2-1; 9 bases are a match to TRBD1. Trimming took 4 bases from V and 2 from J; bases not matched to a gene: 0. CDR1 is MNHEY and CDR2 is SVGAGI in the germline V gene. The CDR3 runs 14 residues. CDR3 nucleotide sequence: TGTGCCAGCAGTTGGGACAGGGCCTACAATGAGCAGTTCTTC. Its protein product is CASSWDRAYNEQFF.

This chain connects TRBV7-9 to TRBJ2-2, with 8 bases aligning to TRBD1. The CDR3 is 15 amino acids. Germline CDR1 SEHNR, CDR2 FQNEAQ (reference sequence). V gave up 5 bases and J gave up 0 bases; unmatched junction bases: 2. CDR3 in amino acids: CASSPGGANTGELFF. Here the CDR3 DNA reads TGTGCCAGCAGCCCAGGGGGCGCGAACACCGGGGAGCTGTTTTTT.

This CDR3 is CSVRGVSGNEQYF. Here the CDR3 DNA reads TGCAGCGTCAGGGGGGTTAGCGGGAACGAGCAGTACTTC. V is TRBV29-1 and J is TRBJ2-7; a weak D match, TRBD2 (8 bases). CDR3 length: 13 amino acids. CDR1 and CDR2 from the germline V gene are SQVTM and ANQGSEA. V dropped 6 bases and J dropped 5 bases, with 17 bases sitting between them.

The chain couples TRBV2 to TRBJ2-1; D is perhaps TRBD1 (7 bases). Germline CDR1 SNHLY, CDR2 FYNNEI. V was cut by 8 bases and J by 5 bases, with 16 bases left in between. The CDR3 length is 14 residues. The CDR3 DNA follows: TGTGCCAGCGGTAAGACAGGGACTGACAATGAGCAGTTCTTC. It codes for CASGKTGTDNEQFF.

The rearrangement uses TRBV6-5 and TRBJ2-7, with 11 positions matching TRBD2. Germline V CDR1 and CDR2: MNHEY, SVGAGI. J lost 0 bases, V lost 5 bases, and 3 bases had no gene match. The CDR3 length is 15 residues. Written as DNA, the CDR3 is TGTGCCAGCAGTCAGGGACTAGCGGCCTCCTACGAGCAGTACTTC. The encoded protein is CASSQGLAASYEQYF.

The chain combines TRBV27 with TRBJ1-2; possibly TRBD1 for D (5 bases). The germline CDR1 and CDR2 sequences are MNHEY and SMNVEV (reference sequence). CDR3 length: 11 residues. The CDR3 protein is CATRAVYGYTF. DNA for the CDR3: TGTGCTACCAGGGCCGTCTATGGCTACACCTTC.

V and J are TRBV19 and TRBJ1-1; D call uncertain. Germline CDR1 and CDR2: LNHDA and SQIVND (reference sequence). Trimming shortened V by 6 bases and J by 0 bases, and 8 bases separated the two germline ends. CDR3 length: 13 amino acids. The CDR3 bases are TGTGCCAGTAGGCCCCAGCTGAACACTGAAGCTTTCTTT. It encodes CASRPQLNTEAFF.

The table lists this clone with a count of one. The chain combines TRBV7-9 with TRBJ2-3; no reliable D call. V lost 2 bases and J lost 2, with 8 bases in between. The germline V gene encodes CDR1 SEHNR and CDR2 FQNEAQ (reference sequence). This CDR3 is built from 14 residues. DNA of the CDR3: TGTGCCAGCAGCTTACAAAGGGTCACAGATACGCAGTATTTT. Residues: CASSLQRVTDTQYF.

The chain is built from TRBV5-4 and TRBJ1-4; tentative D call: TRBD1 (6 bases). The CDR3 spans 14 residues. The V and J ends lost 4 bases and 8 bases respectively, with 15 bases between them. Germline loops: CDR1 SGHNT, CDR2 YYREEE (reference sequence). This chain's CDR3 is CASSESGVTEKLFF. The CDR3 nucleotides read TGTGCCAGCAGCGAGTCAGGGGTAACCGAAAAACTGTTTTTT.

CDR3 bases: TGTGCCAGCAGTGAATGGTCAGGCCCTGAAGCTTTCTTT. This codes for CASSEWSGPEAFF. V gene TRBV2 combines with J gene TRBJ1-1, with D hard to call. This CDR3 has 13 residues. CDR1 is SNHLY and CDR2 is FYNNEI in the germline V gene. V was trimmed by 2 bases and J by 6 bases, leaving 10 bases between them. The whole variable domain, remainder taken from reference TRBV2 and TRBJ1-1, is EPEVTQTPSHQVTQMGQEVILRCVPISNHLYFYWYRQILGQKVEFLVSFYNNEISEKSEIFDDQFSVERPDGSNFTLKIRSTKLEDSAMYFCASSEWSGPEAFFGQGTRLTVV.

This chain uses TRBV4-1 with TRBJ1-1; 9 nucleotides match TRBD1. The CDR3 sequence is 15 residues long. V shed 6 bases and J 5 bases; nucleotides not matched to a gene: 10. Germline V gene sequence: CDR1 MGHRA, CDR2 YSYEKL. CDR3 region: CASSPLDRGQTEAFF. The CDR3 DNA sequence: TGCGCCAGCAGTCCCCTGGACAGGGGACAGACTGAAGCTTTCTTT.

The chain is built from TRBV7-8 and TRBJ2-6; TRBD2 aligns across 11 bases. The CDR3 contains 17 residues. The germline gives CDR1 SGHVS, CDR2 FQNEAQ. With V trimmed by 6 bases and J by 4 bases, 8 bases remained unmatched. The chain's CDR3 is CASRDGLAGRGANVLTF. The CDR3 DNA reads as TGTGCCAGCAGGGACGGACTAGCGGGTCGAGGGGCCAACGTCCTGACTTTC.

V usage is TRBV9 and J usage is TRBJ2-6; TRBD1 might be the D (6 bases). Between the trimmed V and J ends, which lost 5 bases and 4 bases, there was a span of 16 bases. Germline V gives CDR1 SGDLS, CDR2 YYNGEE. The CDR3 is 16 residues long. This CDR3 is CASSPTTGSGANVLTF. CDR3 nucleotides: TGTGCCAGCAGTCCTACCACAGGGAGCGGGGCCAACGTCCTGACTTTC.

The chain joins TRBV9 to TRBJ2-7; D possibly matches TRBD1 or TRBD2 (6 bases each). The ends were cut back, 0 bases at V and 1 base at J, with 14 bases in the middle. CDR1 SGDLS and CDR2 YYNGEE come from the germline V gene. The CDR3 totals 16 residues. This CDR3 reads CASSVAPGAFSYEQYF. CDR3 DNA: TGTGCCAGCAGCGTAGCCCCGGGGGCCTTTTCCTACGAGCAGTACTTC.

The chain has TRBV5-3 and TRBJ2-1; 9 nucleotides line up with TRBD1. TRBV5-3 falls under the ORF class, with uncertain function. The V gene end was trimmed by 5 bases and the J gene end by 0 bases; junction bases not matched to a gene: 30. The CDR3 loop spans 24 amino acids. The CDR3 sequence: CARRKGAGQGTSVGTLSSYNEQFF. The CDR3 DNA reads as TGTGCCAGAAGAAAAGGGGCGGGACAGGGAACCTCCGTGGGGACCCTGAGCTCCTACAATGAGCAGTTCTTC.

As DNA, the CDR3 is TGTGCCAGCAGTTATCGGGACTCCTACTACAATGAGCAGTTCTTC. This codes for CASSYRDSYYNEQFF. The V gene is TRBV27, the J gene TRBJ2-1; a possible D gene is TRBD2 (6 bases). Germline CDR1 MNHEY, CDR2 SMNVEV (reference sequence). This CDR3 has 15 residues. Trimming removed 4 bases from V and 3 bases from J, with 13 bases in between.

V is TRBV27 and J is TRBJ2-5; D remains unclear. The ends were cut back, 2 bases at V and 2 bases at J, with 18 bases in the middle. Germline CDR1 is MNHEY and CDR2 is SMNVEV (reference sequence). The length of the CDR3 is 17 residues. The CDR3 region is CASSLDWAVTLQETQYF. The CDR3 DNA reads TGTGCCAGCAGTTTAGATTGGGCGGTTACCTTACAAGAGACCCAGTACTTC.

The chain recombines TRBV5-1 with TRBJ2-2; D possibly corresponds to TRBD2 (6 bases). V gave up 0 bases and J gave up 7 bases, with 19 bases separating them. CDR3 length equals 17 residues. CDR1 is SGHRS, CDR2 YFSETQ, per germline. The CDR3 protein is CASSLGLLAIMGGELFF. Here the CDR3 DNA reads TGCGCCAGCAGCTTGGGTCTACTAGCAATCATGGGCGGGGAGCTGTTTTTT.